This is a list of T cell receptor beta chains from one sample in a study of blood T cell repertoires in COVID-19. The table came from immunoSEQ multiplex PCR; TCRdb's copy has only in-frame clones and leaves some out. Here the sample spans some 320,000 clones, roughly 86% being singletons. Sequencing input: PBMCs or T cells enriched from blood (not recorded which). Every receptor here comes from a woman between 45 and 60 years old who had been exposed to COVID-19. Both conserved end residues are part of each CDR3. Each record gives: D gene, V gene, J gene, clone size, CDR3 protein, CDR3 DNA. D genes are given only for firm matches. Size values are once, few and many counts, or a class for expanded clones, and some rows have none.

TRBD1,TRBV5-4,TRBJ1-4,NA,CASSSGQGGNEKLFF,TGTGCCAGCAGCTCAGGACAGGGGGGGAATGAAAAACTGTTTTTT
TRBD1,TRBV7-7,TRBJ2-2,NA,CASSPTGTNTGELFF,TGTGCTAGCAGCCCGACAGGGACCAACACCGGGGAGCTGTTTTTT
NA,TRBV30,TRBJ1-4,NA,CAWTGPGREKLFF,TGTGCCTGGACGGGTCCCGGGAGGGAAAAACTGTTTTTT
NA,TRBV5-4,TRBJ2-3,NA,CASSPGVAGTDTQYF,TGTGCCAGCAGCCCGGGGGTAGCCGGCACAGATACGCAGTATTTT
NA,TRBV4-1,TRBJ1-4,NA,CASSAWEKLFF,TGCGCCAGCAGCGCGTGGGAAAAACTGTTTTTT
TRBD1,TRBV5-6,TRBJ2-3,NA,CASSLWGTGIADTQYF,TGTGCCAGCAGCTTGTGGGGGACAGGCATCGCAGATACGCAGTATTTT
NA,TRBV28,TRBJ1-2,few,CASTVSNYGYTF,TGTGCCAGCACCGTTTCTAACTATGGCTACACCTTC
NA,TRBV12-3/TRBV12-4,TRBJ1-1,NA,CASSFSLLEAFF,TGTGCCAGCAGTTTTAGTCTCCTGGAAGCTTTCTTT
TRBD1,TRBV7-2,TRBJ2-2,NA,CASSFAQGATGELFF,TGTGCCAGCAGCTTCGCCCAGGGGGCTACCGGGGAGCTGTTTTTT
NA,TRBV28,TRBJ1-6,NA,CASSLEVSPLHF,TGTGCCAGCAGTTTAGAGGTTTCACCCCTCCACTTT
NA,TRBV5-4,TRBJ1-5,NA,CASSLDGQPQHF,TGTGCCAGCAGCTTGGACGGTCAGCCCCAGCATTTT
NA,TRBV28,TRBJ2-5,NA,CASSSPQGIWETQYF,TGTGCCAGCAGCTCCCCACAGGGAATTTGGGAGACCCAGTACTTC
NA,TRBV5-5,TRBJ2-2,NA,CAGSQTQGDTGELFF,TGTGCCGGCAGCCAAACACAGGGCGACACCGGGGAGCTGTTTTTT
TRBD1,TRBV28,TRBJ1-5,NA,CASSSTGAGQPQHF,TGTGCCAGCAGCTCGACAGGGGCCGGCCAGCCCCAGCATTTT
NA,TRBV2,TRBJ2-5,NA,CASSGGRTETQYF,TGTGCCAGCAGTGGTGGGAGGACGGAGACCCAGTACTTC
NA,TRBV19,TRBJ2-7,NA,CASSIDSGSYEQYF,TGTGCCAGTAGTATAGATAGCGGCAGCTACGAGCAGTACTTC
NA,TRBV5-1,TRBJ1-1,NA,CASSPGGGNAEAFF,TGCGCCAGCAGCCCCGGTGGAGGGAATGCTGAAGCTTTCTTT